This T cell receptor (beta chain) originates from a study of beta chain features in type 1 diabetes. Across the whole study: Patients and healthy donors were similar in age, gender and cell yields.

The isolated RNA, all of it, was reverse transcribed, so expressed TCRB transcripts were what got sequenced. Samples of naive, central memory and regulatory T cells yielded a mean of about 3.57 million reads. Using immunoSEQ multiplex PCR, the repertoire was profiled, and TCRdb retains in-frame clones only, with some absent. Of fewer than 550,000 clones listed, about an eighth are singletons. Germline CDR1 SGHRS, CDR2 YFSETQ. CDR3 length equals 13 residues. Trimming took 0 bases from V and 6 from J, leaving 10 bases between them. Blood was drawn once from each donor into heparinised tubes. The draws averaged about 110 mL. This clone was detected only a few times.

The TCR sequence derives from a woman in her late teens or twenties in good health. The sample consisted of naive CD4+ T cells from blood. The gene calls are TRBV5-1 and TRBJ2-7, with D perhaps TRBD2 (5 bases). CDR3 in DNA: TGCGCCAGCAGCTTGGCCCGGGGTTCCGAGCAGTACTTC. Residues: CASSLARGSEQYF.